This is a list of T cell receptor beta chains from one sample in a study of CD8 T cells in ankylosing spondylitis. In TCRdb, the 5' RACE reads were re-called with MiXCR into one record per CDR3 protein. The table shows about 440,000 distinct CDR3 sequences, with 17% occurring only once. Sample: blood, either unsorted or a sorted T cell fraction (not recorded which). These receptors were collected from a male donor with ankylosing spondylitis. The CDR3 runs from the conserved cysteine through the conserved F or W. Fields, in order: clone size, V gene, J gene, D gene, CDR3 DNA, CDR3 protein. D genes are given only for firm matches. Expanded clones are given a class, and other clones once, few, many or no size at all.

abundance: many; v_gene: TRBV29-1; j_gene: TRBJ2-1; d_gene: TRBD2; CDR3nt: TGCAGCGCCAAGGGGACTAGCGGGATGGGTCGCAATGAGCAGTTCTTC; CDR3aa: CSAKGTSGMGRNEQFF
abundance: few; v_gene: TRBV30; j_gene: TRBJ1-6; d_gene: NA; CDR3nt: TGTGCCTGGGCCCGGGGCCCTAATTCACCCCTCCACTTT; CDR3aa: CAWARGPNSPLHF
abundance: many; v_gene: TRBV3-1; j_gene: TRBJ2-1; d_gene: NA; CDR3nt: TGTGCCAGCAGCCCGAGGGGGGGGGTGAATGAGCAGTTCTTC; CDR3aa: CASSPRGGVNEQFF
abundance: few; v_gene: TRBV6-2/TRBV6-3; j_gene: TRBJ2-7; d_gene: TRBD2; CDR3nt: TGTGCCACCTCGGTAGGAACTAGCGGGAGAGGGAGGGAACAGTTCTCCTACGAGCAGTACTTC; CDR3aa: CATSVGTSGRGREQFSYEQYF
abundance: NA; v_gene: TRBV7-9; j_gene: TRBJ2-1; d_gene: TRBD2; CDR3nt: TGTGCCAGCAGCCTGGTAGCGGGGGGCCCCTACAATGAGCAGTTCTTC; CDR3aa: CASSLVAGGPYNEQFF
abundance: NA; v_gene: TRBV6-2/TRBV6-3; j_gene: TRBJ2-1; d_gene: NA; CDR3nt: TGTGCCAGCGCGATAGCGGACTACAATGAGCAGTTCTTC; CDR3aa: CASAIADYNEQFF
abundance: few; v_gene: TRBV10-3; j_gene: TRBJ2-7; d_gene: NA; CDR3nt: TGTGCCATCAGGGAGGCTTACGAGCAGTACTTC; CDR3aa: CAIREAYEQYF
abundance: few; v_gene: TRBV7-9; j_gene: TRBJ1-5; d_gene: TRBD1; CDR3nt: TGTGCCAGCAGCTCAGGGGGTACCGGCAATCAGCCCCAGCATTTT; CDR3aa: CASSSGGTGNQPQHF
abundance: NA; v_gene: TRBV4-1; j_gene: TRBJ2-1; d_gene: NA; CDR3nt: TGCGCCAGCAGCCAAGACGATGTAGGACCAAGCTACAATGAGCAGTTCTTC; CDR3aa: CASSQDDVGPSYNEQFF
abundance: NA; v_gene: TRBV9; j_gene: TRBJ1-2; d_gene: NA; CDR3nt: TGTGCCAGCAGCGAGGGACCCAACTATGGCTACACCTTC; CDR3aa: CASSEGPNYGYTF
abundance: NA; v_gene: TRBV20-1; j_gene: TRBJ1-1; d_gene: TRBD1; CDR3nt: TGCAGTGCTTCCCAGGGGGCGAACACTGAAGCTTTCTTT; CDR3aa: CSASQGANTEAFF
abundance: NA; v_gene: TRBV12-3/TRBV12-4; j_gene: TRBJ1-2; d_gene: NA; CDR3nt: TGTGCCAGCACCCAGACCTGGGGAATTACTAACTATGGCTACACCTTC; CDR3aa: CASTQTWGITNYGYTF
abundance: NA; v_gene: TRBV6-1; j_gene: TRBJ1-1; d_gene: NA; CDR3nt: TGTGCCAGCAGTGAATTGGCAGTGCAGAACACTGAAGCTTTCTTT; CDR3aa: CASSELAVQNTEAFF
abundance: few; v_gene: TRBV21-1; j_gene: TRBJ2-2; d_gene: NA; CDR3nt: TGTGCCAGCAGCAAGGGGGGGGTAGCGGGAGGGCCGACCGGGGAGCTGTTTTTT; CDR3aa: CASSKGGVAGGPTGELFF
abundance: NA; v_gene: TRBV12-3/TRBV12-4; j_gene: TRBJ1-1; d_gene: TRBD1; CDR3nt: TGTGCCAGCAGTTTAAAGGGGGCCCAAGCTTTCTTT; CDR3aa: CASSLKGAQAFF
abundance: few; v_gene: TRBV11-3; j_gene: TRBJ2-3; d_gene: NA; CDR3nt: TGTGCCAGCAGCTTAGGGTCCGTTGGCACAGATACGCAGTATTTT; CDR3aa: CASSLGSVGTDTQYF
abundance: few; v_gene: TRBV6-1; j_gene: TRBJ1-1; d_gene: NA; CDR3nt: TGTGCCAGCAGTCCGGGGAGCGGGGGGGGGACTGAAGCTTTCTTT; CDR3aa: CASSPGSGGGTEAFF
abundance: few; v_gene: TRBV5-1; j_gene: TRBJ1-2; d_gene: TRBD1; CDR3nt: TGCGCCAGCAGCTTAACAGGGGGTTTATTTGATGGCTACACCTTC; CDR3aa: CASSLTGGLFDGYTF
abundance: NA; v_gene: TRBV27; j_gene: TRBJ2-4; d_gene: NA; CDR3nt: TGTGCCAGCAGTTTATCAGGGGTGAGCATTCAGTACTTC; CDR3aa: CASSLSGVSIQYF
abundance: NA; v_gene: TRBV6-5; j_gene: TRBJ1-2; d_gene: NA; CDR3nt: TGTGCCAGCAGTTACTACTCTCAGGGGTATGGCTACACCTTC; CDR3aa: CASSYYSQGYGYTF
abundance: NA; v_gene: TRBV12-3/TRBV12-4; j_gene: TRBJ1-1; d_gene: TRBD1; CDR3nt: TGTGCCAGCAGTCCAACCCGGGACAGGAACACTGAAGCTTTCTTT; CDR3aa: CASSPTRDRNTEAFF
abundance: NA; v_gene: TRBV20-1; j_gene: TRBJ2-5; d_gene: TRBD2; CDR3nt: TGCAGTGCCACCCGGCCCGGACTAGCGGGAGTAGAGACCCAGTACTTC; CDR3aa: CSATRPGLAGVETQYF
abundance: few; v_gene: TRBV19; j_gene: TRBJ2-1; d_gene: TRBD2; CDR3nt: TGTGCCAGTAGTATAGGCGTCCTAGCGGGAGGCCGATACAATGAGCAGTTCTTC; CDR3aa: CASSIGVLAGGRYNEQFF
abundance: few; v_gene: TRBV10-1; j_gene: TRBJ1-5; d_gene: NA; CDR3nt: TGCGCCAGCATAGGTCAGCCCCAGCATTTT; CDR3aa: CASIGQPQHF
abundance: NA; v_gene: TRBV24-1; j_gene: TRBJ1-4; d_gene: NA; CDR3nt: TGTGCCACCAGTCGGCAGGGACTAGCAACTAATGAAAAACTGTTTTTT; CDR3aa: CATSRQGLATNEKLFF
abundance: few; v_gene: TRBV20-1; j_gene: TRBJ1-1; d_gene: NA; CDR3nt: TGCAGTGCTAAAGCGGGCAAAGGGGTTCGGGGCACTGAAGCTTTCTTT; CDR3aa: CSAKAGKGVRGTEAFF
abundance: few; v_gene: TRBV2; j_gene: TRBJ2-1; d_gene: TRBD2; CDR3nt: TGTGCCAGCAGTGATTTGGGTCTAGCGGCCTACAATGAGCAGTTCTTC; CDR3aa: CASSDLGLAAYNEQFF
abundance: few; v_gene: TRBV13; j_gene: TRBJ2-7; d_gene: NA; CDR3nt: TGTGCCAGCAGCTTTCACTACGAGCAGTACTTC; CDR3aa: CASSFHYEQYF
abundance: NA; v_gene: TRBV5-1; j_gene: TRBJ1-4; d_gene: NA; CDR3nt: TGCGCCAGCAGCTTGGGCAGGGCCGGGGAAAAACTGTTTTTT; CDR3aa: CASSLGRAGEKLFF